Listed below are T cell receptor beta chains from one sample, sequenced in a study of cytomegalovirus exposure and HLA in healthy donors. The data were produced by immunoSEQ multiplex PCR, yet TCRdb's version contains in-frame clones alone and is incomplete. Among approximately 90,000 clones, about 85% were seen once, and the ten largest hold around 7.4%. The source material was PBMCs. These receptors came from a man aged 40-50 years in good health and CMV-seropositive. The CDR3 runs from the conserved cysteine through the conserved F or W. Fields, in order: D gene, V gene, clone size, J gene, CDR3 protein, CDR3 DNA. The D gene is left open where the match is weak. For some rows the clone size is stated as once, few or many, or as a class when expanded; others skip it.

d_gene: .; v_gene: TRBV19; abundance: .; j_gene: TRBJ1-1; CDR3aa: CASRRTENTEAFF; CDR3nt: TGTGCCAGTAGACGGACAGAGAACACTGAAGCTTTCTTT
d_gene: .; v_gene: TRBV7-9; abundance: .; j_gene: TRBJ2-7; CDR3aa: CASSLTAGAHEQYF; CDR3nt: TGTGCCAGCAGCTTAACGGCGGGGGCCCACGAGCAGTACTTC
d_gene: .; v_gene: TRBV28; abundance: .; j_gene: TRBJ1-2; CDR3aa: CASNYGRVTTGYTF; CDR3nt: TGTGCCAGCAATTACGGTCGTGTGACAACTGGCTACACCTTC
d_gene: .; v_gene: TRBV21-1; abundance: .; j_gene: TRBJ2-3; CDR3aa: CASSKRKTTSPSTDTQYF; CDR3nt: TGTGCCAGCAGCAAGAGAAAAACAACTAGCCCCAGCACAGATACGCAGTATTTT
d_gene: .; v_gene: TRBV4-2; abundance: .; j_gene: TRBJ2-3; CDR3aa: CASSQERVGNTDTQYF; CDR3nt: TGTGCCAGCAGCCAAGAGAGGGTTGGGAACACAGATACGCAGTATTTT
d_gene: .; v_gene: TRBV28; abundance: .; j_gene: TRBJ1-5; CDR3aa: CASSLGGNSNQPQHF; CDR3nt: TGTGCCAGCAGTTTAGGAGGTAATAGCAATCAGCCCCAGCATTTT
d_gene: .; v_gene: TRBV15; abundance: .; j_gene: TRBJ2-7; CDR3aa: CATSRDRGPYEQYF; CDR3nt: TGTGCCACCAGCAGAGACAGGGGCCCCTACGAGCAGTACTTC
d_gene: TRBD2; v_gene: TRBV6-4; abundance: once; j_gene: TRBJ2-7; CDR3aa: CASSDQGGSEQYF; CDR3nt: TGTGCCAGCAGTGACCAGGGAGGGTCCGAGCAGTACTTC
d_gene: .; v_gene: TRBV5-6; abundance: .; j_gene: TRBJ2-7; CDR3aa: CASSLGQLAINEQYF; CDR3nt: TGTGCCAGCAGCTTGGGTCAGCTAGCGATCAACGAGCAGTACTTC
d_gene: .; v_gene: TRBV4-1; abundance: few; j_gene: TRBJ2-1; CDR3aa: CASSQDSPDHSYNEQFF; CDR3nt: TGCGCCAGCAGCCAGGACTCCCCAGACCACTCCTACAATGAGCAGTTCTTC
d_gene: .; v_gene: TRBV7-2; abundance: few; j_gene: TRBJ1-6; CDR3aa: CASSYRERSGSPLHF; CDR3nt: TGTGCCAGCAGCTACCGGGAACGTTCAGGTTCACCCCTCCACTTT
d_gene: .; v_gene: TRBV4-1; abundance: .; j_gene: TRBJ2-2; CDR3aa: CASSLALGELFF; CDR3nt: TGCGCCAGCAGCCTAGCCCTCGGGGAGCTGTTTTTT
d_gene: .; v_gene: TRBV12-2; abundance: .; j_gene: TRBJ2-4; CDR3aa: CASRLADRENKNIQYF; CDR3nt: TGTGCAAGTCGCTTAGCGGACAGGGAGAACAAAAACATTCAGTACTTC
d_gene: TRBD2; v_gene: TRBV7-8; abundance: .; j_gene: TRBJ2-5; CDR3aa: CASSLAPTSGGEETQYF; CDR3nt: TGTGCCAGCAGCTTAGCGCCCACTAGCGGGGGGGAAGAGACCCAGTACTTC
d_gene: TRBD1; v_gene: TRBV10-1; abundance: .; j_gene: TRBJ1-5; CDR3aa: CASSLGTGGFLSNQPQHF; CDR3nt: TGCGCCAGCAGTCTAGGGACAGGGGGCTTTTTGAGCAATCAGCCCCAGCATTTT
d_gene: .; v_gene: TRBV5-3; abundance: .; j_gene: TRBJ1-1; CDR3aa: CARSSTGPNTEAFF; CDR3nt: TGTGCCAGAAGCAGTACAGGCCCGAACACTGAAGCTTTCTTT
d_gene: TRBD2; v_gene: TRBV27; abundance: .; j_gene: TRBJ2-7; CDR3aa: CASSFGGVGEQYF; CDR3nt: TGTGCCAGCAGTTTCGGGGGGGTGGGGGAGCAGTACTTC
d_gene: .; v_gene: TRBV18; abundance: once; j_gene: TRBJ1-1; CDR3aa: CASSPHNRNTEAFF; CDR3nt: TGTGCCAGCTCACCACATAACAGAAACACTGAAGCTTTCTTT
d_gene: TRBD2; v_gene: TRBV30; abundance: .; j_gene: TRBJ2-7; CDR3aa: CAWSRGAGVYEQYF; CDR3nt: TGTGCCTGGAGTCGCGGGGCGGGGGTCTACGAGCAGTACTTC
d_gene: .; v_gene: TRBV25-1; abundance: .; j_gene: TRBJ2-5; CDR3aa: CASWGRETQYF; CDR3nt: TGTGCCAGCTGGGGCCGGGAGACCCAGTACTTC
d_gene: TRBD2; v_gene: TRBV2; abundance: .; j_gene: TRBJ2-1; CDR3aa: CASSLSGTYNEQFF; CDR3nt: TGTGCCAGCAGTCTCAGCGGGACCTACAATGAGCAGTTCTTC
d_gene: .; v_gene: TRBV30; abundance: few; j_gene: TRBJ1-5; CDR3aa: CAWRGTGWDQPQHF; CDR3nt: TGTGCCTGGAGAGGTACAGGGTGGGATCAGCCCCAGCATTTT
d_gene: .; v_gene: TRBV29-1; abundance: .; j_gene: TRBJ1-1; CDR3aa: CSVGLWNTEAFF; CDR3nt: TGCAGCGTTGGGCTTTGGAACACTGAAGCTTTCTTT
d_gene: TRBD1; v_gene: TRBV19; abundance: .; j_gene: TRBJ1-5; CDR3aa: CASLSDRGDQPQHF; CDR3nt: TGTGCCAGTCTCTCGGACAGGGGTGATCAGCCCCAGCATTTT
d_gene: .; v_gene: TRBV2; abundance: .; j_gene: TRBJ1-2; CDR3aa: CASSEAPGANGYTF; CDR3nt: TGTGCCAGCAGTGAAGCGCCAGGGGCTAATGGCTACACCTTC
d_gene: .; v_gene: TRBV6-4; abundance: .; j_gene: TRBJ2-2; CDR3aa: CASSLDWNTGELFF; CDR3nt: TGTGCCAGCAGTTTGGACTGGAACACCGGGGAGCTGTTTTTT
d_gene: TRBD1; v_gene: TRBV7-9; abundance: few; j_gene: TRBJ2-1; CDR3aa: CASSLVFGQGADEQFF; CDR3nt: TGTGCCAGCAGCTTAGTCTTTGGACAGGGGGCCGATGAGCAGTTCTTC